The clone carrying this T cell receptor beta chain occurred a few times. Its target is unknown. One entry per CDR3 protein results from TCRdb running MiXCR on the RT-PCR reads. This table holds 600,000 to 850,000 distinct CDR3 sequences, 12% to 15% found once. This specimen comes from a study of response to subunit inactivated influenza vaccine. Study-wide results and limits: The study's authors posited that every seasonal influenza vaccination enlists few new T cells.

The sample here was PBMCs from blood, taken around 15 days before vaccination. This TCR was sampled from a man in his fifties or sixties who received an inactivated influenza vaccine.

The DNA of the CDR3 is TGTGCCAGCAGTCAAACGGCCTCCGGGACAGGGGCCTACGAGCAGTACTTC. Translated: CASSQTASGTGAYEQYF. The chain combines TRBV6-1 with TRBJ2-7, with TRBD1 matching 10 bases. The CDR3 totals 17 residues. CDR1 MNHNS and CDR2 SASEGT come from the germline V gene. V was clipped by 5 bases and J by 2 bases; unmatched bases: 12.